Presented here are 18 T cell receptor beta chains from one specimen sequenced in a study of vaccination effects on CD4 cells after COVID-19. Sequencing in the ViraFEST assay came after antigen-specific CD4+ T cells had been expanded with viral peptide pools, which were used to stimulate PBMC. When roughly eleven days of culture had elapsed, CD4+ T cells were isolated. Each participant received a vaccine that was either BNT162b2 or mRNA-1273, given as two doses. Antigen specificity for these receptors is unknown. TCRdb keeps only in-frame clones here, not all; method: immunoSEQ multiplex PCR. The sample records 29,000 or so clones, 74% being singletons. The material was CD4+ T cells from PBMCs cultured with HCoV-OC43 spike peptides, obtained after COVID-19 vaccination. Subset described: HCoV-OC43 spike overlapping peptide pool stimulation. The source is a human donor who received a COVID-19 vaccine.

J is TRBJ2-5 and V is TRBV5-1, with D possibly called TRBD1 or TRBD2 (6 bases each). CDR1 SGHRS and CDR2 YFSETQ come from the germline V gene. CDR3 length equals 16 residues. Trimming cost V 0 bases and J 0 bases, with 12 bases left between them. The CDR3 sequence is CASSLVGGTHQETQYF. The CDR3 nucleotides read TGCGCCAGCAGCTTGGTCGGGGGCACCCACCAAGAGACCCAGTACTTC.

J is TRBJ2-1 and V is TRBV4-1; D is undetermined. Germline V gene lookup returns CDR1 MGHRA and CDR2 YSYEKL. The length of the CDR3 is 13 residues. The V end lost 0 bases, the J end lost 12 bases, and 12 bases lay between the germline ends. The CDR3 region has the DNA TGCGCCAGCAGCCAAGATGTCCAGCGCCCGCAGTTCTTC. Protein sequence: CASSQDVQRPQFF.

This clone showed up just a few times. The CDR3 DNA reads TGCGCCAGCAGCCAAGAATGGAGGGGCGGTGGAAACACCATATATTTT. Residues: CASSQEWRGGGNTIYF. The rearrangement links TRBV4-1 to TRBJ1-3; TRBD1 might be the D (5 bases). V lost 0 bases and J 3 bases, leaving 12 bases between the germline ends. Germline-derived CDR1 and CDR2 are MGHRA and YSYEKL. This CDR3 has 16 residues.

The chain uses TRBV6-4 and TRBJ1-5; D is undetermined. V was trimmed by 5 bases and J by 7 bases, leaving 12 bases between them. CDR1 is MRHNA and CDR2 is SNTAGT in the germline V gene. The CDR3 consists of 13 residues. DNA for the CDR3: TGTGCCAGCAGTTTTAGGGTTTTGCAGCCCCAGCATTTT. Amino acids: CASSFRVLQPQHF.

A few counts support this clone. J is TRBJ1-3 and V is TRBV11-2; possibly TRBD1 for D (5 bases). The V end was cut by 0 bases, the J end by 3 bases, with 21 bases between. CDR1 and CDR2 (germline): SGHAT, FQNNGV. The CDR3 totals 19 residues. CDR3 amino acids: CASSLDPGGLASIGNTIYF. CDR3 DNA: TGTGCCAGCAGCTTAGATCCGGGGGGACTGGCCTCCATTGGAAACACCATATATTTT.

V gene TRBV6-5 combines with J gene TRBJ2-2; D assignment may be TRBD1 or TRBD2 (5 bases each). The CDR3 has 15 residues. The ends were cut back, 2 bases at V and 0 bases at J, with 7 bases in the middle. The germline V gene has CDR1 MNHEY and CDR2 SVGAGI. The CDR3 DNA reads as TGTGCCAGCAGTTACGGGACCGCGAACACCGGGGAGCTGTTTTTT. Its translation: CASSYGTANTGELFF.

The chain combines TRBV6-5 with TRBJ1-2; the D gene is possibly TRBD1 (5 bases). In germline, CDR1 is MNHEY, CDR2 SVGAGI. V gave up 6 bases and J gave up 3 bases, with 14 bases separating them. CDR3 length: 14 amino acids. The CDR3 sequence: CASSKYGTDYGYTF. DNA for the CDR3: TGTGCCAGCAGCAAATACGGGACGGACTATGGCTACACCTTC.

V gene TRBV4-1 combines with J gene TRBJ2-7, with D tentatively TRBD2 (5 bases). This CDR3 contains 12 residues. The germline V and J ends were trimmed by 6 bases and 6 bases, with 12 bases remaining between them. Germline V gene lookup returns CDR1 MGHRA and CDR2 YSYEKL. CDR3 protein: CASRSTRGEQYF. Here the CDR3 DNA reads TGCGCCAGCAGGTCCACACGGGGCGAGCAGTACTTC.

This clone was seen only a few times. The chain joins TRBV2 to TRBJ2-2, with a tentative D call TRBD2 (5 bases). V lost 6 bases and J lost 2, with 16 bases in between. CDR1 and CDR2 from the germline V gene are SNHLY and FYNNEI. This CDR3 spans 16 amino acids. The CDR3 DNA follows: TGTGCCAGCAGCATTGAGGGAACAACCAACACCGGGGAGCTGTTTTTT. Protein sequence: CASSIEGTTNTGELFF. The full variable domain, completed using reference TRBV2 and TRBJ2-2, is EPEVTQTPSHQVTQMGQEVILRCVPISNHLYFYWYRQILGQKVEFLVSFYNNEISEKSEIFDDQFSVERPDGSNFTLKIRSTKLEDSAMYFCASSIEGTTNTGELFFGEGSRLTVL.

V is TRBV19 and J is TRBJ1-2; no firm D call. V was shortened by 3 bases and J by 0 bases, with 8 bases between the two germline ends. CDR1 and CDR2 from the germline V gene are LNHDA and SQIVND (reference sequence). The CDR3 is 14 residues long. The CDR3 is CASSIQRPNYGYTF. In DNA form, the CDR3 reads TGTGCCAGTAGTATTCAACGGCCTAACTATGGCTACACCTTC.

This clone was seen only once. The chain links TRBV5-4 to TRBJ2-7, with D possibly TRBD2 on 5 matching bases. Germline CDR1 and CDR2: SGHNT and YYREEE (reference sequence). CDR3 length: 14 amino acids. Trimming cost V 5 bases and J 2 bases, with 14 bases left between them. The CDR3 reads CASSYGPGTYEQYF. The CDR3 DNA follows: TGTGCCAGCAGTTATGGACCGGGGACCTACGAGCAGTACTTC.

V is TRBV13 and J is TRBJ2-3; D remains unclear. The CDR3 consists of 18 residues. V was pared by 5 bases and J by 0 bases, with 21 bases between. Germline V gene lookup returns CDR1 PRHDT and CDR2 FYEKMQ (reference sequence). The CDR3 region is CASSPRFADQSSTDTQYF. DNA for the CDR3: TGTGCCAGCAGCCCCCGGTTCGCGGATCAGTCTAGCACAGATACGCAGTATTTT.

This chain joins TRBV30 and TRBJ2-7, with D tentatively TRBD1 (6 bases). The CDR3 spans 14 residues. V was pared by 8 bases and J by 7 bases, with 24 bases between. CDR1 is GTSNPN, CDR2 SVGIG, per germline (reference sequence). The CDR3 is CAGGSVRDTGEQYF. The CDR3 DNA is TGTGCCGGCGGCTCAGTACGGGACACTGGGGAGCAGTACTTC.

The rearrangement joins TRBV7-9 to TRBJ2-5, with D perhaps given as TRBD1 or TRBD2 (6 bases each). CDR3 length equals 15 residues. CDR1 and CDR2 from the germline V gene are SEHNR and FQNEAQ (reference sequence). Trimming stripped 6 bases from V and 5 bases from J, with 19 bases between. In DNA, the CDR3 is TGTGCCAGCAGTGGGACAATGGGGGGTGGTGAGACCCAGTACTTC. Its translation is CASSGTMGGGETQYF.

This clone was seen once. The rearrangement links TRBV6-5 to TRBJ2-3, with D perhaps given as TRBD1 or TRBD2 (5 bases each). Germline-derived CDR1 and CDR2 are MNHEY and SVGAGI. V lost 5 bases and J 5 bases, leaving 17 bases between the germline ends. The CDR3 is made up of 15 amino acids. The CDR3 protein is CASSPRHRGGDTQYF. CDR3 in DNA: TGTGCCAGCAGTCCGAGACACCGTGGGGGAGATACGCAGTATTTT.

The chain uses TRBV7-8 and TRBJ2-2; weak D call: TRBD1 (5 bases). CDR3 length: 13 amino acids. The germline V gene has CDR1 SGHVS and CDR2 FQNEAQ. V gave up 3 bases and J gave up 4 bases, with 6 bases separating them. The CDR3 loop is CASSFGATGELFF. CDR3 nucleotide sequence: TGTGCCAGCAGCTTTGGGGCCACCGGGGAGCTGTTTTTT. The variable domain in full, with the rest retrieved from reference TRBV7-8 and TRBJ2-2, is GAGVSQSPRYKVAKRGQDVALRCDPISGHVSLFWYQQALGQGPEFLTYFQNEAQLDKSGLPSDRFFAERPEGSVSTLKIQRTQQEDSAVYLCASSFGATGELFFGEGSRLTVL.

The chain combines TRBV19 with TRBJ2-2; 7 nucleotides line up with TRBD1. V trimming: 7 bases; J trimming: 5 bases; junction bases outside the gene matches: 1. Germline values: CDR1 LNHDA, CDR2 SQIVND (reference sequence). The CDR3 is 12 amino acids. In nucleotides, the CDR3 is TGTGCCAGTAACAGGGGAACCGGGGAGCTGTTTTTT. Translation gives CASNRGTGELFF.

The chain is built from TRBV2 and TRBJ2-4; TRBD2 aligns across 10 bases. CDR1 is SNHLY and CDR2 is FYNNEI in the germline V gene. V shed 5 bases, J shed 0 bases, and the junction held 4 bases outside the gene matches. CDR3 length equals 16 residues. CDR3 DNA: TGTGCCAGCAGTTTTACTAGCGGGGTAGCCAAAAACATTCAGTACTTC. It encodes CASSFTSGVAKNIQYF.